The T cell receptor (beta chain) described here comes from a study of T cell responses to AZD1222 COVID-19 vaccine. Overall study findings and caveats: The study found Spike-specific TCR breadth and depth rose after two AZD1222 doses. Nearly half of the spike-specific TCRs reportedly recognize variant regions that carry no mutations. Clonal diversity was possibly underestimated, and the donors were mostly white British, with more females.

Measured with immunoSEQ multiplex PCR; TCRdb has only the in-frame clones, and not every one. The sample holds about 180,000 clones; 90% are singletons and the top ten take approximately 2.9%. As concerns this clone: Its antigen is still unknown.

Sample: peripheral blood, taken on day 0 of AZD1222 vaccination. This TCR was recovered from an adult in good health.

The CDR3 DNA sequence: TGTGCCAGCAGCCAAGAGGCATCTGAAGCTTTCTTT. Amino acids: CASSQEASEAFF. The rearrangement links TRBV3-1 (or the pseudogene TRBV3-2) to TRBJ1-1, with no clear D. CDR1 LGHDT and CDR2 YNNKEL come from the germline V gene (reference sequence). The V gene lost 0 bases and the J gene lost 6 bases, with 5 bases spanning the gap. This CDR3 is 12 amino acids long.